The rows below give T cell receptor beta chains drawn from one sample of a study of T cells after yellow fever vaccination. TCRdb reprocessed the 5' RACE reads with MiXCR, giving one entry per CDR3 protein. The data contain some 300,000 distinct CDR3 sequences, about 10% of them singletons. Sample: CD4+ T cells sorted from PBMCs, taken 5 days after the yellow fever booster vaccination. The receptors were gathered from a man younger than 35 who received the YFV17D yellow fever vaccine. CDR3s leave out the opening cysteine and the closing phenylalanine or tryptophan.

v_gene,j_gene,CDR3aa
TRBV5-1,TRBJ1-4,ASSLHGGGEKLF
TRBV6-2/TRBV6-3,TRBJ1-5,ASTPGGGGNQPQH
TRBV6-1,TRBJ2-5,ASRRGQQETQY
TRBV4-3,TRBJ2-1,ASSQSNQGGYYNEQF
TRBV12-3/TRBV12-4,TRBJ1-6,ASSTGRYPGGSPLH
TRBV12-3/TRBV12-4,TRBJ2-2,ASSFPSWLGQGAAGELF
TRBV5-1,TRBJ2-3,ASSPQNQAGDTQY
TRBV7-9,TRBJ1-1,ASSPGDVRSF
TRBV5-6,TRBJ1-2,ASTQVAIGNYGYT
TRBV29-1,TRBJ1-5,SVRGTGRNQPQH
TRBV28,TRBJ1-1,ATTTGGQGDTEAF
TRBV15,TRBJ2-3,ATSPPFDTQY
TRBV23-1,TRBJ1-2,ASSHGGFNYGYT
TRBV9,TRBJ2-3,ASSPLAGLGDTQY
TRBV7-9,TRBJ1-2,ASRRGWDYGYT
TRBV5-1,TRBJ1-3,ASSLYLRTSSSGNTIY
TRBV5-4,TRBJ2-5,ASSLGDRQETQY
TRBV7-2,TRBJ2-3,ASRGRGAPTDTQY